These T cell receptor beta chains were read from a single sample in a study of blood T cell repertoires in COVID-19. Assay: immunoSEQ multiplex PCR; the TCRdb copy retains only in-frame clones and omits some. The sample shows about 160,000 clones, 80% to 90% of them seen only once. The sequencing sample was made of peripheral blood. These TCRs come from a man aged 40-49 years with acute or convalescent COVID-19. The conserved cysteine and the conserved F or W are not part of the CDR3 here.

V gene,J gene,CDR3 protein
TRBV2,TRBJ1-1,ASTSQGAIEAF
TRBV19,TRBJ1-6,ASSSEDRADSPLH
TRBV3-1/TRBV3-2,TRBJ1-1,ASSQDLGQIEAF
TRBV29-1,TRBJ2-5,SALGGTKIATQY
TRBV11-1,TRBJ2-1,ASSLGGKGAHEQF
TRBV3-1/TRBV3-2,TRBJ2-1,ASSQGRESYNEQF
TRBV12-3/TRBV12-4,TRBJ2-3,ASSSAQDTQY
TRBV10-2,TRBJ1-4,ASSQGPPPAGEKLF
TRBV11-2,TRBJ1-1,ASSNGQVPAAEAF
TRBV13,TRBJ2-1,ASSLKQGYNEQF
TRBV9,TRBJ2-7,ASSVGGRGYEQY
TRBV3-1/TRBV3-2,TRBJ2-7,ASSPRGAGPPYEQY
TRBV2,TRBJ1-6,ASSLSTINNSPLH
TRBV11-2,TRBJ2-7,ASSSHRDEQY
TRBV5-1,TRBJ2-1,ASSLTWNEQF
TRBV6-5,TRBJ1-2,ASIHRHLGYT
TRBV6-6,TRBJ2-7,ASSRDRGAYEQY
TRBV19,TRBJ1-4,ASSISQGQPSNEKLF
TRBV28,TRBJ1-1,ASSPRGGQVAF
TRBV7-3,TRBJ2-5,ASSLFSGGRETQY
TRBV6-5,TRBJ1-6,ASSYGQGNSPLH
TRBV7-3,TRBJ2-3,ASSRGPSHTQY
TRBV5-1,TRBJ2-5,ASRGGGPRGETQY
TRBV6-2/TRBV6-3,TRBJ2-3,ASSYSNPRTGLLREDTQY
TRBV30,TRBJ2-2,AWNVAGTANTGELF
TRBV10-3,TRBJ1-4,AISEGREREKLF
TRBV7-8,TRBJ2-3,ASSLEAGLGTDTQY
TRBV6-6,TRBJ2-3,ASSNRDRGTDTQY
TRBV24-1,TRBJ2-2,ATRGQGDTGELF
TRBV28,TRBJ2-6,ASSSGVLSGANVLT
TRBV15,TRBJ2-1,ATSRDRPGLAGVYNEQF
TRBV29-1,TRBJ1-1,SHSQGGGSTEAF
TRBV4-1,TRBJ2-3,ASSPGVRGADTQY
TRBV9,TRBJ2-1,ASSSGTSGSSSSYNEQF
TRBV24-1,TRBJ2-1,ATSDVGTGVRDEQF
TRBV5-6,TRBJ2-3,ASSKLTSPHTDTQY
TRBV5-1,TRBJ2-1,ASSPGLPSYNEQF
TRBV29-1,TRBJ2-2,SVDDMNTGELF
TRBV7-8,TRBJ2-2,ASSLRLADTGELF
TRBV2,TRBJ1-1,ASTRYSEAF
TRBV3-1/TRBV3-2,TRBJ2-1,ASSQELRRGGYNEQF
TRBV3-1/TRBV3-2,TRBJ2-5,ASSQRLVRGETQY
TRBV6-4,TRBJ2-1,ASRDQYNEQF
TRBV2,TRBJ1-1,ASREMNTEAF
TRBV20-1,TRBJ2-1,SASRLAGDNEQF
TRBV6-1,TRBJ2-3,ASSDTTRRPDTQY
TRBV7-9,TRBJ2-6,ASSLYTGGSTSGANVLT
TRBV6-1,TRBJ1-5,ASSERDSRNQPQH
TRBV24-1,TRBJ1-1,ATSDSPGQGAGYTEAF
TRBV7-9,TRBJ2-6,AFRAGAGANVLT
TRBV6-2/TRBV6-3,TRBJ1-6,ASSYGAGSPLH
TRBV18,TRBJ1-1,ASSPGFGGNTEAF
TRBV28,TRBJ1-3,ASKPGGITGNTIY
TRBV11-3,TRBJ2-3,ASSLTASTDTQY
TRBV5-6,TRBJ2-6,ASSFLSSGANVLT